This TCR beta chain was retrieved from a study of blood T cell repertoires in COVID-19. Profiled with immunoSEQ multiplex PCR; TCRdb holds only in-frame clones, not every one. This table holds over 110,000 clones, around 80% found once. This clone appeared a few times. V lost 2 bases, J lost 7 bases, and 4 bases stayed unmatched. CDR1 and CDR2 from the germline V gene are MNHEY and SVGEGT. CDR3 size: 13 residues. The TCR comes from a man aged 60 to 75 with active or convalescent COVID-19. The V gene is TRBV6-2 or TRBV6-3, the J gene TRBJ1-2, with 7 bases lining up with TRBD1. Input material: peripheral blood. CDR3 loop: CASSYGGTVGYTF. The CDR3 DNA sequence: TGTGCCAGCAGTTACGGTGGGACAGTTGGCTACACCTTC.